Presented here are 5 T cell receptor beta chains from one specimen sequenced in a study of T cells after yellow fever vaccination. TCRdb recomputed calls from the 5' RACE reads with MiXCR, one row per CDR3 protein. This sample has over 200,000 distinct CDR3 sequences; approximately 6.7% occur once, and the top ten carry 1.1%. Source: CD4+ T cells sorted from PBMCs, taken on the day of the yellow fever booster vaccination. The receptors come from a man aged 30-40 years who received the YFV17D yellow fever vaccine.

This clonotype was seen ten or more times. This chain joins TRBV28 and TRBJ2-2; D is tentatively TRBD1 or TRBD2 (5 bases each). The CDR3 spans 12 residues. Deletions cut 8 bases from V and 7 bases from J, with 11 bases between. Looked up from germline, CDR1 is MDHEN and CDR2 is SYDVKM. The CDR3 DNA is TGTGCCAGCCAGGGAGAGATCGGGGAGCTGTTTTTT. This gives the protein CASQGEIGELFF.

This clonotype was seen ten or more times. The CDR3 coding sequence is TGTGCCAGCAGCCAAGATAGGGGCGATGAGCAGTTCTTC. It yields the protein CASSQDRGDEQFF. The V call is TRBV3-1, the J call TRBJ2-1, with D possibly matching TRBD1 (5 bases). CDR1 and CDR2 from the germline V gene are LGHDT and YNNKEL (reference sequence). The CDR3 sequence is 13 residues long. V dropped 0 bases and J dropped 8 bases, with 8 bases sitting between them.

This clonotype was counted between two and nine times. The chain is built from TRBV3-1 and TRBJ1-6; TRBD1 is a possible D gene (6 bases). Trimming took off 0 bases at V and 4 bases at J, with 7 bases between the two ends. CDR3 size: 15 residues. Germline CDR1 reads LGHDT; CDR2 reads YNNKEL (reference sequence). The DNA for the CDR3 is TGTGCCAGCAGCCAAGAGGACAGTTATAATTCACCCCTCCACTTT. Translated, it gives CASSQEDSYNSPLHF. Complete variable domain (other parts from reference TRBV3-1 and TRBJ1-6): DTAVSQTPKYLVTQMGNDKSIKCEQNLGHDTMYWYKQDSKKFLKIMFSYNNKELIINETVPNRFSPKSPDKAHLNLHINSLELGDSAVYFCASSQEDSYNSPLHFGNGTRLTVT.

In its sample, this clonotype was seen many times. The rearrangement joins TRBV10-3 to TRBJ2-3, with unresolved D. CDR1 and CDR2 (germline): ENHRY, SYGVKD. The CDR3 totals 14 residues. The V gene lost 6 bases and the J gene lost 0 bases, with 10 bases spanning the gap. DNA for the CDR3: TGTGCCATCAGCCAGACTCGGAGCACAGATACGCAGTATTTT. This translates into CAISQTRSTDTQYF.

The V call is TRBV7-8, the J call TRBJ2-7, with D unclear. The CDR3 is 14 amino acids. Germline CDR1 is SGHVS and CDR2 is FQNEAQ. V was shortened by 5 bases and J by 2 bases, with 13 bases between the two germline ends. The CDR3, as DNA: TGTGCCAGCAGCCCCGGGCCCCTAGCCTACGAGCAGTACTTC. The encoded protein is CASSPGPLAYEQYF.